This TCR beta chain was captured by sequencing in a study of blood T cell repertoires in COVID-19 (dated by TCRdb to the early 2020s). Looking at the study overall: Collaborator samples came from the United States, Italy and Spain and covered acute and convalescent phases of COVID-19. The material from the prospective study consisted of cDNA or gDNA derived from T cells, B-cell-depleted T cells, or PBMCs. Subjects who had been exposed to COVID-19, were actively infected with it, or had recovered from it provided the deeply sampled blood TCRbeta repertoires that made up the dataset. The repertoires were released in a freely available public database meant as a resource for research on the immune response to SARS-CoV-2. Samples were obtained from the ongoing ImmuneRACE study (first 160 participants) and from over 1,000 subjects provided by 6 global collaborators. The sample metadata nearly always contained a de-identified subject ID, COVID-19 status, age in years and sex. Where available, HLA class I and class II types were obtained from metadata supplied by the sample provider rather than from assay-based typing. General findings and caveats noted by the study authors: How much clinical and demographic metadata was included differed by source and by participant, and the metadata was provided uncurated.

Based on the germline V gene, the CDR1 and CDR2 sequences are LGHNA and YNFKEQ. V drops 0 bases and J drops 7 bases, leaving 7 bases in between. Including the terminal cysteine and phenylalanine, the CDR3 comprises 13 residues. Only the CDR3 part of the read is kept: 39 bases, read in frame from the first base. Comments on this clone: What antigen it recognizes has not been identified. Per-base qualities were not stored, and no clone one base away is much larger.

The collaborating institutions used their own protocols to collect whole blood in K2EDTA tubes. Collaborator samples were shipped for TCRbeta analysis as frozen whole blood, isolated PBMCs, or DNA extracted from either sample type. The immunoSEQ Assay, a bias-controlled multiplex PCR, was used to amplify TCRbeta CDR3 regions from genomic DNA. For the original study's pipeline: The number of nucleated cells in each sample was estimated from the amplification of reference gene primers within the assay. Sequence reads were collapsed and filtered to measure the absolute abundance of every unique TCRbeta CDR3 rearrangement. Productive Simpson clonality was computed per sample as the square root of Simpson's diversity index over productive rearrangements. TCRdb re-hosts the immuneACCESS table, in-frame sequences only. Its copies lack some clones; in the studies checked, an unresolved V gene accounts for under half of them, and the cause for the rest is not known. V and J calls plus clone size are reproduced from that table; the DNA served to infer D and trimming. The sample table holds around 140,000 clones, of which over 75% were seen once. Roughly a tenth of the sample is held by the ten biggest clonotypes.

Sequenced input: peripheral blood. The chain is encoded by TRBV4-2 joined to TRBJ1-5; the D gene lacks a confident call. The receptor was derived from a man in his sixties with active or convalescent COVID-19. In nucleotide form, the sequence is TGTGCCAGCAGCCAAGATACGGGGCAGCCCCAGCATTTT. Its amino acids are CASSQDTGQPQHF.